One and the same sample provided the 13 T cell receptor beta chains below, sequenced in a study of T cell responses to AZD1222 COVID-19 vaccine. Repertoires were generated with immunoSEQ multiplex PCR, while TCRdb's copy carries only in-frame clones and drops some. Among roughly 130,000 clones, around 90% were seen once, and the ten largest hold approximately 1.5%. The starting material was peripheral blood, obtained on day 0 of AZD1222 vaccination. These receptors all stem from an adult in good health.

The chain combines TRBV7-6 with TRBJ2-2; 10 nucleotides line up with TRBD1. Germline loops: CDR1 SGHVS, CDR2 FNYEAQ. V was clipped by 5 bases and J by 7 bases; unmatched bases: 10. This CDR3 has 16 amino acids. This CDR3 is CASSRFGQGVIGELFF. In DNA form, the CDR3 reads TGTGCCAGCAGCCGATTCGGACAGGGGGTGATCGGGGAGCTGTTTTTT.

This sequence joins TRBV19 and TRBJ2-5; 8 bases match TRBD2. The CDR3 has 15 amino acids. The V gene end was trimmed by 5 bases and the J gene end by 1 base; junction bases not matched to a gene: 6. CDR1 is LNHDA and CDR2 is SQIVND in the germline V gene (reference sequence). CDR3: CASSVIAGSQETQYF. In DNA, the CDR3 is TGTGCCAGTAGTGTCATAGCGGGGTCCCAAGAGACCCAGTACTTC.

The chain has TRBV18 and TRBJ1-2; the D is unclear. V gave up 3 bases and J gave up 5 bases, with 16 bases separating them. In germline, CDR1 is KGHSH, CDR2 LQKENI. This CDR3 is 15 amino acids long. The CDR3 DNA reads as TGTGCCAGCTCACCCCAGGACGCCACCGTGTATGGCTACACCTTC. Its translation: CASSPQDATVYGYTF.

The sample holds one count of this clone. The V and J genes are TRBV4-2 and TRBJ2-7; 7 bases align to TRBD2. Trimming cost V 0 bases and J 4 bases; bases outside gene matches: 9. The germline V gene has CDR1 LGHNA and CDR2 YNFKEQ. CDR3 size: 16 residues. CDR3 DNA: TGTGCCAGCAGCCAAGATGCTAGCGGAGGTGGGTACGAGCAGTACTTC. This sequence encodes CASSQDASGGGYEQYF.

The chain couples TRBV28 to TRBJ2-7; 7 positions agree with TRBD2. The CDR3 contains 15 residues. The V gene's germline CDR1 is MDHEN and CDR2 SYDVKM. In DNA, the CDR3 is TGTGCAGCGGGACGAGGGACTACCAACTCCTACGAGCAGTACTTC. Protein sequence: CAAGRGTTNSYEQYF. Supplemented by reference TRBV28 and TRBJ2-7, the full variable domain reads DVKVTQSSRYLVKRTGEKVFLECVQDMDHENMFWYRQDPGLGLRLIYFSYDVKMKEKGDIPEGYSVSREKKERFSLILESASTNQTSMYLCAAGRGTTNSYEQYFGPGTRLTVT.

The chain has TRBV12-3 or TRBV12-4 and TRBJ2-3; tentatively, D is TRBD2 (6 bases). Trimming took off 6 bases at V and 8 bases at J, with 12 bases between the two ends. CDR3 length equals 12 residues. DNA for the CDR3: TGTGCCAGCAGCTCCGGCGGGGTTACGCAGTATTTT. Translation gives CASSSGGVTQYF.

The chain links TRBV29-1 to TRBJ2-5; 8 bases line up with TRBD2. This CDR3 comprises 14 residues. The V gene end was trimmed by 5 bases and the J gene end by 4 bases; junction bases not matched to a gene: 9. Germline CDR1 reads SQVTM; CDR2 reads ANQGSEA. The CDR3 protein is CSVPPRGGGETQYF. For the CDR3, the DNA is TGCAGCGTTCCCCCCCGGGGGGGCGGAGAGACCCAGTACTTC.

The chain employs TRBV6-2 or TRBV6-3 and TRBJ1-5, with 7 bases that match TRBD1. Germline V CDR1 and CDR2: MNHEY, SVGEGT. With V trimmed by 2 bases and J by 3 bases, 13 bases remained unmatched. This CDR3 comprises 18 residues. CDR3 nucleotide sequence: TGTGCCAGCAGTTACGAGGCCGGAGGGGGCTATATCAATCAGCCCCAGCATTTT. It specifies CASSYEAGGGYINQPQHF.

J is TRBJ1-5 and V is TRBV7-2; D may be TRBD1 (5 bases). The germline CDR1 and CDR2 sequences are SGHTA and FQGNSA. Trimming cost V 4 bases and J 5 bases, with 24 bases left between them. The length of the CDR3 is 18 residues. DNA for the CDR3: TGTGCCAGCAGCTCATCCCGGGGTATTGGGGCGGGCTATCAGCCCCAGCATTTT. Encoded protein: CASSSSRGIGAGYQPQHF.

The rearrangement links TRBV28 to TRBJ1-2, with D unresolved. This CDR3 is built from 12 residues. Germline values: CDR1 MDHEN, CDR2 SYDVKM. V gave up 5 bases and J gave up 6 bases, with 10 bases separating them. The CDR3 spells CASSALRDGYTF. The DNA of the CDR3 is TGTGCCAGCAGTGCCTTACGGGATGGCTACACCTTC.

This chain links TRBV11-2 with TRBJ1-4; 7 bases fit TRBD1. Germline lookup yields CDR1 SGHAT and CDR2 FQNNGV. J gave up 2 bases and V 5 bases, and 8 bases lay outside the gene matches. This CDR3 has 16 amino acids. The CDR3 loop reads CASSLTGAFTNEKLFF. CDR3 bases: TGTGCCAGCAGCCTTACAGGGGCCTTTACTAATGAAAAACTGTTTTTT. Full variable domain (rest looked up from reference TRBV11-2 and TRBJ1-4): EAGVAQSPRYKIIEKRQSVAFWCNPISGHATLYWYQQILGQGPKLLIQFQNNGVVDDSQLPKDRFSAERLKGVDSTLKIQPAKLEDSAVYLCASSLTGAFTNEKLFFGSGTQLSVL.

This chain joins TRBV7-2 and TRBJ1-3, with unresolved D. The V end lost 4 bases, the J end lost 4 bases, and 2 bases lay between the germline ends. This CDR3 is 11 amino acids long. CDR1 is SGHTA and CDR2 is FQGNSA in the germline V gene. The CDR3 loop reads CASSSGNTIYF. CDR3 bases: TGTGCCAGCAGCTCGGGAAACACCATATATTTT.

This chain links TRBV7-3 with TRBJ2-5; 11 bases agree with TRBD2. The CDR3 contains 15 residues. After removal of 0 bases from V and 3 bases from J, the junction contained 0 bases not matched to a gene. Germline V CDR1 and CDR2: SGHTA, FQGTGA. The CDR3 region is CASSLTGLAEETQYF. In nucleotides, the CDR3 is TGTGCCAGCAGCTTAACGGGACTAGCGGAAGAGACCCAGTACTTC.